Below are 20 T cell receptor beta chains sequenced from a single sample in a study of cytomegalovirus exposure and HLA in healthy donors. Amplification used 60 Vbeta primers and 13 Jbeta primers. The repertoire was sequenced with immunoSEQ multiplex PCR; TCRdb's copy has only in-frame clones and lacks some. The sample records around 140,000 clones, roughly 86% being singletons. Sample: PBMCs. The receptors were gathered from a man aged 18 to 29 in good health and CMV-seropositive.

The chain is built from TRBV7-8 and TRBJ2-7; weak D call: TRBD2 (6 bases). Trimming pared 4 bases from V and 3 bases from J, leaving 16 bases between. The CDR3 length is 15 residues. Germline V gene lookup returns CDR1 SGHVS and CDR2 FQNEAQ. The DNA of the CDR3 is TGTGCCAGCAGCTCCGGTAGCGGAACTGTCTACGAGCAGTACTTC. It yields the protein CASSSGSGTVYEQYF. The entire variable domain, with the rest obtained from reference TRBV7-8 and TRBJ2-7, is as follows: GAGVSQSPRYKVAKRGQDVALRCDPISGHVSLFWYQQALGQGPEFLTYFQNEAQLDKSGLPSDRFFAERPEGSVSTLKIQRTQQEDSAVYLCASSSGSGTVYEQYFGPGTRLTVT.

This chain links TRBV15 with TRBJ2-1, with D maybe TRBD2 (7 bases). Germline assignment: CDR1 LNHNV and CDR2 YYDKDF (reference sequence). The CDR3 consists of 16 residues. V lost 0 bases to trimming and J lost 3 bases, with 12 bases between them. The chain's CDR3 is CATSRESGGLYNEQFF. The CDR3 DNA is TGTGCCACCAGCAGAGAGTCCGGGGGGCTCTACAATGAGCAGTTCTTC.

This chain uses TRBV5-1 with TRBJ1-4, with a weak D call TRBD1 (6 bases). Trimming removed 5 bases at V and 8 bases at J, with 13 bases between. The CDR3 totals 13 residues. Germline V CDR1 and CDR2: SGHRS, YFSETQ. CDR3 loop: CASRPGQQEKLFF. Written as DNA, the CDR3 is TGCGCCAGCAGGCCCGGACAGCAGGAAAAACTGTTTTTT.

This chain joins TRBV28 and TRBJ1-5; D uncertain. The length of the CDR3 is 16 residues. The germline V and J ends were trimmed by 2 bases and 4 bases, with 15 bases remaining between them. Germline V gene lookup returns CDR1 MDHEN and CDR2 SYDVKM. CDR3 DNA sequence: TGTGCCAGCAGTTTACCCCACCGAGTGGAGAATCAGCCCCAGCATTTT. Encoded protein: CASSLPHRVENQPQHF.

The chain carries TRBV27 and TRBJ2-7; 7 positions match TRBD2. The CDR3 spans 14 residues. V was clipped by 4 bases and J by 2 bases; unmatched bases: 5. CDR1 is MNHEY and CDR2 is SMNVEV in the germline V gene (reference sequence). This CDR3 reads CASSWASGPYEQYF. The CDR3 DNA reads as TGTGCCAGCAGTTGGGCTAGCGGACCCTACGAGCAGTACTTC.

The chain is built from TRBV27 and TRBJ2-7, with 10 positions matching TRBD2. Germline lookup yields CDR1 MNHEY and CDR2 SMNVEV (reference sequence). The CDR3 loop spans 14 amino acids. Trimming took 6 bases from V and 3 from J; bases not matched to a gene: 5. CDR3 DNA: TGTGCCAGCAGGAGAGCGGGAGGGATCTACGAGCAGTACTTC. This codes for CASRRAGGIYEQYF.

The rearrangement joins TRBV19 to TRBJ1-1; D is uncertain. V lost 6 bases, J lost 1 base, and 9 bases lay in between. This CDR3 has 13 residues. Germline V lookup: CDR1 LNHDA, CDR2 SQIVND (reference sequence). The CDR3 bases are TGTGCCAGTAGCTTTAATTCGAACACTGAAGCTTTCTTT. It encodes CASSFNSNTEAFF.

V usage is TRBV29-1 and J usage is TRBJ2-1; D might be TRBD2 (6 bases). V was pared by 7 bases and J by 8 bases, with 12 bases between. Per the germline V gene, CDR1 is SQVTM and CDR2 is ANQGSEA. The CDR3 loop spans 11 amino acids. The CDR3 spells CSAGEDYEQFF. The CDR3 bases are TGCAGCGCTGGGGAGGATTATGAGCAGTTCTTC.

In its sample, this clone was seen a few times. This chain uses TRBV19 with TRBJ2-6; 10 bases match TRBD2. The CDR3 consists of 18 residues. Germline lookup yields CDR1 LNHDA and CDR2 SQIVND (reference sequence). The V gene end was trimmed by 3 bases and the J gene end by 0 bases; junction bases not matched to a gene: 5. CDR3: CASSIWLAGASGANVLTF. DNA of the CDR3: TGTGCCAGTAGTATTTGGCTAGCGGGAGCCTCTGGGGCCAACGTCCTGACTTTC.

The chain links TRBV15 to TRBJ2-7; TRBD2 matches 12 bases. Trimming cost V 3 bases and J 6 bases; bases outside gene matches: 3. CDR1 is LNHNV and CDR2 is YYDKDF in the germline V gene (reference sequence). The CDR3 totals 14 residues. The DNA for the CDR3 is TGTGCCACCAGCAGGCTACTAGCGGGAGGCGAGCAGTACTTC. Translated, it gives CATSRLLAGGEQYF.

The sample holds one count of this clone. This chain uses TRBV27 with TRBJ1-1; no clear D. The CDR3 spans 11 residues. Looked up from germline, CDR1 is MNHEY and CDR2 is SMNVEV (reference sequence). Trimming pared 9 bases from V and 0 bases from J, leaving 5 bases between. The chain's CDR3 is CASVMNTEAFF. The CDR3 DNA is TGTGCCAGTGTTATGAACACTGAAGCTTTCTTT.

This clone appeared once. The chain couples TRBV5-1 to TRBJ2-6; 7 bases agree with TRBD1. Germline CDR1 and CDR2: SGHRS and YFSETQ. Losses at the gene ends were 0 bases for V and 2 bases for J; bases not matched to a gene: 2. The CDR3 covers 16 residues. CDR3 region: CASSLVQGAGANVLTF. For the CDR3, the DNA is TGCGCCAGCAGCTTGGTCCAGGGGGCTGGGGCCAACGTCCTGACTTTC. Using reference TRBV5-1 and TRBJ2-6 for the parts outside the CDR3, the full variable domain is KAGVTQTPRYLIKTRGQQVTLSCSPISGHRSVSWYQQTPGQGLQFLFEYFSETQRNKGNFPGRFSGRQFSNSRSEMNVSTLELGDSALYLCASSLVQGAGANVLTFGAGSRLTVL.

The chain recombines TRBV7-9 with TRBJ2-5; possibly TRBD1 for D (5 bases). The germline V and J ends were trimmed by 0 bases and 5 bases, with 19 bases remaining between them. This CDR3 has 17 amino acids. In germline, CDR1 is SEHNR, CDR2 FQNEAQ (reference sequence). The CDR3 loop is CASSLAGTEGVGETQYF. The CDR3 bases are TGTGCCAGCAGCTTAGCGGGAACGGAAGGGGTTGGGGAGACCCAGTACTTC.

This chain uses TRBV6-5 with TRBJ1-1, with D uncertain. The CDR3 length is 15 residues. Trimming shortened V by 5 bases and J by 1 base, and 14 bases separated the two germline ends. Per the germline V gene, CDR1 is MNHEY and CDR2 is SVGAGI. The CDR3 protein is CASSHRVGRNTEAFF. For the CDR3, the DNA is TGTGCCAGCAGTCACCGGGTGGGGAGGAACACTGAAGCTTTCTTT.

The chain carries TRBV6-6 and TRBJ2-2, with TRBD2 matching over 10 bases. CDR1 is MNHNY and CDR2 is SVGAGI in the germline V gene (reference sequence). The CDR3 totals 16 residues. The ends lost 2 bases at V and 6 bases at J; junction bases unmatched: 6. The CDR3 here is CASSYRLAGVPGELFF. Written as DNA, the CDR3 is TGTGCCAGCAGTTACCGTCTAGCGGGAGTGCCCGGGGAGCTGTTTTTT.

The rearrangement joins TRBV5-1 to TRBJ1-2, with D unclear. The V gene lost 4 bases and the J gene lost 0 bases, with 7 bases spanning the gap. The germline gives CDR1 SGHRS, CDR2 YFSETQ. The CDR3 has 13 residues. The CDR3 DNA reads TGCGCCAGCAGCCTGATAGCTAACTATGGCTACACCTTC. This codes for CASSLIANYGYTF.

J is TRBJ2-7 and V is TRBV29-1; possible D gene TRBD2, 6 bases. The CDR3 is 13 residues long. Germline lookup yields CDR1 SQVTM and CDR2 ANQGSEA. V was cut by 2 bases and J by 6 bases, with 14 bases left in between. The DNA for the CDR3 is TGCAGCGTTGAATTGGCGGGACTCCTCGAGCAGTACTTC. This gives the protein CSVELAGLLEQYF.

The sample holds a few counts of this clone. The J gene is TRBJ1-2, the V gene TRBV28, with D tentatively TRBD1 (6 bases). There are 12 residues in the CDR3. Germline CDR1 reads MDHEN; CDR2 reads SYDVKM. V gave up 2 bases and J gave up 8 bases, with 9 bases separating them. The CDR3: CASSLQGPGYTF. The CDR3 bases are TGTGCCAGCAGTTTACAGGGGCCCGGCTACACCTTC.

The V call is TRBV21-1, the J call TRBJ2-4; TRBD1 is the table's D call, not checked against the DNA. TRBV21-1 is a pseudogene. The CDR3 has 18 amino acids. CDR3 nucleotides: TGTGCCAGCAGCATTGACAGGCAGACCCAGCTAGCCAAAAACATTCAGTACTTC. Translating it yields CASSIDRQTQLAKNIQYF.

The rearrangement uses TRBV6-1 and TRBJ1-4; a possible D gene is TRBD1 (5 bases). V shed 1 base and J shed 0 bases, with 9 bases lying between them. There are 16 residues in the CDR3. CDR1 and CDR2 (germline): MNHNS, SASEGT. CDR3 DNA sequence: TGTGCCAGCAGTGAAGGACAGTCTGCAACTAATGAAAAACTGTTTTTT. This encodes CASSEGQSATNEKLFF.